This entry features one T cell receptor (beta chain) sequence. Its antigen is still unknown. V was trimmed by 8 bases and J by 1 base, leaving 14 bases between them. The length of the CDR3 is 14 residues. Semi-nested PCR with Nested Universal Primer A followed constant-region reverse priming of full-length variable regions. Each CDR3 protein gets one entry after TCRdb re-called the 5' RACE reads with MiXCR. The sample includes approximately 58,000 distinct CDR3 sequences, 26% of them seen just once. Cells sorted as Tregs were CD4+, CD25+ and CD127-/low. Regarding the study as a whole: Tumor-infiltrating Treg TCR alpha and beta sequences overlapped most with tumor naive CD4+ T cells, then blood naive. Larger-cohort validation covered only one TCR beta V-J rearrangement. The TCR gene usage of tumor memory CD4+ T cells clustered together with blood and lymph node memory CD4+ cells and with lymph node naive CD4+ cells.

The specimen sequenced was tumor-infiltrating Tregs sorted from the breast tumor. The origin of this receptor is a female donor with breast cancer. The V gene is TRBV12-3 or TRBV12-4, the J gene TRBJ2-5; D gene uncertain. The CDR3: CASAASGVQETQYF. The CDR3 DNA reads TGTGCCAGCGCTGCGTCAGGAGTCCAAGAGACCCAGTACTTC.